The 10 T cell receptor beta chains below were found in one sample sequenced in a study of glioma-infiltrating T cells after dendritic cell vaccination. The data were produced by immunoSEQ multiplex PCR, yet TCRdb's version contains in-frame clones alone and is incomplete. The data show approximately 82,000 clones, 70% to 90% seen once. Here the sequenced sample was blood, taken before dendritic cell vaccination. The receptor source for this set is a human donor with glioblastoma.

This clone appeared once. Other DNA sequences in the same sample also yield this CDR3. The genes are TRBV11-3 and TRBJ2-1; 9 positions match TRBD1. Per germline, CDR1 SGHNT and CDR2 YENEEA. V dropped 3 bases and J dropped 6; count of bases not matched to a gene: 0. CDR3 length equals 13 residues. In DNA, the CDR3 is TGTGCCAGCAGCTTGACAGGGGGCAATGAGCAGTTCTTC. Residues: CASSLTGGNEQFF.

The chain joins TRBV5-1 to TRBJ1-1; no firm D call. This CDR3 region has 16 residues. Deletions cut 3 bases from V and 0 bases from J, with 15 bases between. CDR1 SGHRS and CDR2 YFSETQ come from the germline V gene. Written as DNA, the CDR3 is TGCGCCAGCAGCTGGGAGACCGGATCCATGAACACTGAAGCTTTCTTT. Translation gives CASSWETGSMNTEAFF.

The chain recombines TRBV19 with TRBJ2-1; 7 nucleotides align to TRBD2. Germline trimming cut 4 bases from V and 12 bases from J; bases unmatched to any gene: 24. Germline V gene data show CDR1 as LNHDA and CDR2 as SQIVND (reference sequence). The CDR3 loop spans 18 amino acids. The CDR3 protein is CASSTVRVGAGTLQGQFF. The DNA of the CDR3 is TGTGCCAGTAGTACCGTACGGGTCGGAGCGGGAACTCTTCAAGGGCAGTTCTTC.

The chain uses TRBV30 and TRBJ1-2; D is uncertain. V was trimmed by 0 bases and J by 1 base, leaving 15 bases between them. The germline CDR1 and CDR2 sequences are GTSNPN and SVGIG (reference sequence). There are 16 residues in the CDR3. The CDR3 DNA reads TGTGCCTGGAGTGTACGGGCGGGGATGATTAACTATGGCTACACCTTC. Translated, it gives CAWSVRAGMINYGYTF.

DNA for the CDR3: TGTGCCAGTAGCCTCTCCCAGAGGGTTCGAGGAAACACCATATATTTT. Amino acid sequence: CASSLSQRVRGNTIYF. V is TRBV19 and J is TRBJ1-3; no reliable D call. V was cut by 6 bases and J by 4 bases, with 19 bases left in between. This CDR3 contains 16 residues. Germline loops: CDR1 LNHDA, CDR2 SQIVND (reference sequence).

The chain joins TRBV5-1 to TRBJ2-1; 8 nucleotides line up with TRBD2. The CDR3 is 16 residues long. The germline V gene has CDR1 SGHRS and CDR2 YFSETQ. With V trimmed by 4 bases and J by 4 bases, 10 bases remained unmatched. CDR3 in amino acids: CASSPLAASGYNEQFF. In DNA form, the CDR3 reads TGCGCCAGCAGCCCACTAGCGGCTTCAGGTTACAATGAGCAGTTCTTC. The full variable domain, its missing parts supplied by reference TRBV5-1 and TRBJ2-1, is KAGVTQTPRYLIKTRGQQVTLSCSPISGHRSVSWYQQTPGQGLQFLFEYFSETQRNKGNFPGRFSGRQFSNSRSEMNVSTLELGDSALYLCASSPLAASGYNEQFFGPGTRLTVL.

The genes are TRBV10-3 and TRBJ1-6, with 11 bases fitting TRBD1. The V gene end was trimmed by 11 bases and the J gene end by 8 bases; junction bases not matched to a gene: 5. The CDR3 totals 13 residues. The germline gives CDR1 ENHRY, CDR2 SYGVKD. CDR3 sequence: CAAGDRGYSPLHF. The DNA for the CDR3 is TGTGCCGCGGGGGACAGGGGGTATTCACCCCTCCACTTT.

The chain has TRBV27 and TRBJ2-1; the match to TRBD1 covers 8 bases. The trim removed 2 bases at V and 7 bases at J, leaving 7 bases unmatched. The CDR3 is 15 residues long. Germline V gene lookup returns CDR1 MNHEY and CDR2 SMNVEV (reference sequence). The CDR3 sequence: CASSLQGAQTNEQFF. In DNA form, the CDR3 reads TGTGCCAGCAGTTTACAGGGGGCGCAAACGAATGAGCAGTTCTTC.

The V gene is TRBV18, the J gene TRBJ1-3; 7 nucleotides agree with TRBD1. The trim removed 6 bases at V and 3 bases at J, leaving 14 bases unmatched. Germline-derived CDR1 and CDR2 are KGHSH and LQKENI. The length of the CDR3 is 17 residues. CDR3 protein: CASSTMGQPNLGNTIYF. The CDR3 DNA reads TGTGCCAGCTCTACCATGGGACAGCCGAACCTTGGAAACACCATATATTTT. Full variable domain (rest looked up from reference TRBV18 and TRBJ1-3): NAGVMQNPRHLVRRRGQEARLRCSPMKGHSHVYWYRQLPEEGLKFMVYLQKENIIDESGMPKERFSAEFPKEGPSILRIQQVVRGDSAAYFCASSTMGQPNLGNTIYFGEGSWLTVV.

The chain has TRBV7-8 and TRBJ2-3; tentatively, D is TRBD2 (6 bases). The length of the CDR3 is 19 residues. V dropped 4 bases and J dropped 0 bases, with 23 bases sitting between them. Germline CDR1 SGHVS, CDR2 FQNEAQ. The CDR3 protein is CASSSRTHSSGSSTDTQYF. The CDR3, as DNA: TGTGCCAGCAGCTCGAGGACCCACAGTAGCGGTTCTAGCACAGATACGCAGTATTTT.